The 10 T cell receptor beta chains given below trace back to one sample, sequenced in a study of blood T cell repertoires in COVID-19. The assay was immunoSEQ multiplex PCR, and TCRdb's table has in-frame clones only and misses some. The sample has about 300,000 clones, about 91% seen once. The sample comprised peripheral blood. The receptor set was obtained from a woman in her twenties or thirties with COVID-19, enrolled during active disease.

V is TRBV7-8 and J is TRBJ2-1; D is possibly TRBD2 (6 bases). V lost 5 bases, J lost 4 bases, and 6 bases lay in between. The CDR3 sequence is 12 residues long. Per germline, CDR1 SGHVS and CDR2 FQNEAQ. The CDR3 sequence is CASSGGYNEQFF. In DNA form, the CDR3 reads TGTGCCAGCAGCGGGGGGTACAATGAGCAGTTCTTC.

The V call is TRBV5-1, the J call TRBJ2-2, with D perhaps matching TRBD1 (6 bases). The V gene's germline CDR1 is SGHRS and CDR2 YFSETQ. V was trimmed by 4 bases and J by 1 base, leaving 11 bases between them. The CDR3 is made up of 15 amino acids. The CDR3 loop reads CASSVGHLNTGELFF. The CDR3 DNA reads TGCGCCAGCAGCGTGGGACACCTGAACACCGGGGAGCTGTTTTTT.

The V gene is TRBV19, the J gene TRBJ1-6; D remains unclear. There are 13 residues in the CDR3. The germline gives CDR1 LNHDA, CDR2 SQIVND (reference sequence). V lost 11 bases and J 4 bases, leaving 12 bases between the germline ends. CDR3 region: CASKREYNSPLHF. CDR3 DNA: TGTGCCTCCAAAAGGGAGTATAATTCACCCCTCCACTTT.

The CDR3 bases are TGTGCCAGCAGTTTATTCGCCCCCTTCGAGTCAGGGGGCTACACCTTC. It translates to CASSLFAPFESGGYTF. The chain recombines TRBV28 with TRBJ1-2; tentative D call: TRBD1 (5 bases). There are 16 residues in the CDR3. V dropped 1 base and J dropped 8 bases, with 20 bases sitting between them. Germline-derived CDR1 and CDR2 are MDHEN and SYDVKM.

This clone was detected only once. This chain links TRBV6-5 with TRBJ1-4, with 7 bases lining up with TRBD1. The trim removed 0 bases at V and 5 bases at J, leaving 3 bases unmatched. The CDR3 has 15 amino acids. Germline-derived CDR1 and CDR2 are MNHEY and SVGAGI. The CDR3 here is CASSYSGQRNEKLFF. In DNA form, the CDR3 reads TGTGCCAGCAGTTACTCGGGACAGCGAAATGAAAAACTGTTTTTT.

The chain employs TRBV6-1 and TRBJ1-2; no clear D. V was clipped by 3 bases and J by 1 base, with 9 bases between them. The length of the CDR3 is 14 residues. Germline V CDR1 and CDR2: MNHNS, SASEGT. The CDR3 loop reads CASSELPFNYGYTF. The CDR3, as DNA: TGTGCCAGCAGTGAGCTACCCTTTAACTATGGCTACACCTTC.

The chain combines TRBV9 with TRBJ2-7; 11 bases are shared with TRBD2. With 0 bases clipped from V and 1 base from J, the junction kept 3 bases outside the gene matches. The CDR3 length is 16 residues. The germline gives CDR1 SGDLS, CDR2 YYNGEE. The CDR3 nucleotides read TGTGCCAGCAGCGTAGGCATAGCGGGGGGGTCCTACGAGCAGTACTTC. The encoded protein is CASSVGIAGGSYEQYF.

CDR3 in amino acids: CASHQLARDREQYV. The CDR3 region has the DNA TGCGCCAGCCACCAACTTGCCCGGGATAGAGAGCAGTACGTC. V usage is TRBV4-1 and J usage is TRBJ2-7, with a weak D call TRBD2 (5 bases). The germline gives CDR1 MGHRA, CDR2 YSYEKL. Trimming removed 8 bases from V and 7 bases from J, with 21 bases in between. CDR3 length: 14 residues.

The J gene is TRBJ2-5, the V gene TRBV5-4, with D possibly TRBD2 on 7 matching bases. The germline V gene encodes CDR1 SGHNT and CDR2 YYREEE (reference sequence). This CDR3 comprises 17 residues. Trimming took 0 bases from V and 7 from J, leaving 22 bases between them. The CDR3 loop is CASSLEALGGEGRTQYF. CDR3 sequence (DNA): TGTGCCAGCAGCTTGGAGGCCCTAGGGGGGGAGGGGAGGACCCAGTACTTC.

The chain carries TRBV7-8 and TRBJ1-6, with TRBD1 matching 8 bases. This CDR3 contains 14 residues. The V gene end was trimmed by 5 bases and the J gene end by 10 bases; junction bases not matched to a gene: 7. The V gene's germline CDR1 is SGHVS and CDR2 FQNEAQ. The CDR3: CASSRQGSLSPLHF. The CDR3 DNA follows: TGTGCCAGCAGCCGACAGGGGTCCTTATCACCCCTCCACTTT.